This T cell receptor beta chain was sequenced in a study of beta chain features in type 1 diabetes. As for the study in general: When patients were set against healthy donors, age, gender and cell yields were similar. General study points: The VDJ junctions of type 1 diabetes patients carried fewer insertions and more deletions.

The sequenced template was cDNA made from the entire isolated RNA. Approximately 3.6 million reads were obtained on average from naive, central memory and regulatory T cell samples. The repertoire was sequenced with immunoSEQ multiplex PCR; TCRdb's copy has only in-frame clones and lacks some. The table has some 900,000 clones, roughly 15% seen once. This clone was seen a few times. The antigen remains undetermined. Purity of each sorted population was above 95%. This CDR3 contains 14 residues. Germline V lookup: CDR1 SGHAT, CDR2 FQNNGV. J lost 7 bases, V lost 3 bases, and 5 bases had no gene match. This sequence originates from a woman between 18 and 29 years old in good health. Input material: naive CD4+ T cells from blood. The rearrangement links TRBV11-2 to TRBJ1-4; 7 bases are a match to TRBD1. CDR3 coding DNA: TGTGCCAGCAGCTTTGCAGGGGGAGGTGAAAAACTGTTTTTT. Translation: CASSFAGGGEKLFF.